This T cell receptor beta chain appears in the sequencing data of a study of radiation and T cells in renal cell carcinoma. As concerns this clone: The antigen remains unidentified.

Clones were read by immunoSEQ multiplex PCR, and TCRdb kept only the in-frame ones, dropping some. Of around 77,000 clones listed, approximately 87% are singletons. Study-wide findings and caveats: In blood, top tumor clones expanded by 2 weeks, shrinking by 4.

Trimming shortened V by 0 bases and J by 4 bases, and 12 bases separated the two germline ends. This CDR3 spans 15 amino acids. From germline, CDR1 is SGHDN and CDR2 FVKESK. Specified time point: blood 4 weeks post-SBRT, at nephrectomy. Treatment in this sample: 15 Gy SBRT to primary tumor, nephrectomy 4 weeks later. Nephrectomy followed 15 Gy stereotactic body radiation by 4 weeks. This renal cell carcinoma was of the clear cell type. The chain uses TRBV14 and TRBJ1-2; no clear D. The sequence derives from a woman aged 55-70 years with renal cell carcinoma. The source was blood, collected from a patient whose treatment included radiotherapy and nephrectomy. CDR3 in DNA: TGTGCCAGCAGCCAAGATTTGAAATCCTCCTATGGCTACACCTTC. It specifies CASSQDLKSSYGYTF.